The present entry profiles one TCR beta chain with its context. What it binds is not known. The treatment: oral pan-JAK inhibitor, 5-10 mg twice daily. V was shortened by 0 bases and J by 0 bases, with 4 bases between the two germline ends. Germline CDR1 GTSNPN, CDR2 SVGIG (reference sequence). This CDR3 comprises 13 residues. These data belong to a study of CD8+ T cells in alopecia areata. Study outcomes and limitations: Scalp repertoires also include resident alphabeta T cells from normal skin. Shared TCR sequences were less clear between patients than in mice, possibly partly from HLA diversity.

Once RNA had been extracted, it was reverse transcribed into cDNA to act as the sequencing template. Assay: immunoSEQ multiplex PCR; the TCRdb copy retains only in-frame clones and omits some. The data contain about 42,000 clones, about 71% of them seen just once; the ten biggest clones take up about a fifth. The receptor's source is a human donor with alopecia areata. This chain uses TRBV30 with TRBJ2-3; D not resolved. The specimen comprised CD8+ T cells sorted from blood, sampled at week 4, from a patient treated with tofacitinib. As DNA, the CDR3 is TGTGCCTGGAGTGTGATCAGCACAGATACGCAGTATTTT. Translated, it gives CAWSVISTDTQYF.